Listed below are T cell receptor beta chains from one sample, sequenced in a study of T cells in Graves' hyperthyroidism and ophthalmopathy. One entry per CDR3 protein, called by TCRdb with MiXCR from the multiplex PCR reads. The table shows some 500,000 distinct CDR3 sequences, with about 24% occurring only once. Sequencing used blood. The receptors were gathered from a woman aged 25-40 years with Graves' ophthalmopathy. CDR3s leave out the opening cysteine and the closing phenylalanine or tryptophan.

V: TRBV7-8
J: TRBJ2-5
length: 14
CDR3: ASSLAQGGTQETQY

V: TRBV5-1
J: TRBJ2-5
length: 12
CDR3: ASSLVGTEETQY

V: TRBV12-3/TRBV12-4
J: TRBJ1-5
length: 12
CDR3: ASRQGRVNQPQH

V: TRBV6-5
J: TRBJ2-7
length: 12
CDR3: ASSYSSGGVEQY

V: TRBV28
J: TRBJ2-2
length: 14
CDR3: ASSPRDRGNTGELF

V: TRBV19
J: TRBJ1-1
length: 11
CDR3: ASSQQVNTEAF

V: TRBV7-9
J: TRBJ2-7
length: 12
CDR3: ASSSNEGVSEQY

V: TRBV6-1
J: TRBJ1-1
length: 13
CDR3: ASSDLRLMNTEAF

V: TRBV12-3/TRBV12-4
J: TRBJ2-5
length: 13
CDR3: ASTLSRGGQETQY

V: TRBV10-3
J: TRBJ1-2
length: 11
CDR3: AISGDQPYGYT

V: TRBV30
J: TRBJ1-2
length: 11
CDR3: AGPTGAGYGYT

V: TRBV12-3/TRBV12-4
J: TRBJ1-1
length: 13
CDR3: ASSLGSLGSTEAF